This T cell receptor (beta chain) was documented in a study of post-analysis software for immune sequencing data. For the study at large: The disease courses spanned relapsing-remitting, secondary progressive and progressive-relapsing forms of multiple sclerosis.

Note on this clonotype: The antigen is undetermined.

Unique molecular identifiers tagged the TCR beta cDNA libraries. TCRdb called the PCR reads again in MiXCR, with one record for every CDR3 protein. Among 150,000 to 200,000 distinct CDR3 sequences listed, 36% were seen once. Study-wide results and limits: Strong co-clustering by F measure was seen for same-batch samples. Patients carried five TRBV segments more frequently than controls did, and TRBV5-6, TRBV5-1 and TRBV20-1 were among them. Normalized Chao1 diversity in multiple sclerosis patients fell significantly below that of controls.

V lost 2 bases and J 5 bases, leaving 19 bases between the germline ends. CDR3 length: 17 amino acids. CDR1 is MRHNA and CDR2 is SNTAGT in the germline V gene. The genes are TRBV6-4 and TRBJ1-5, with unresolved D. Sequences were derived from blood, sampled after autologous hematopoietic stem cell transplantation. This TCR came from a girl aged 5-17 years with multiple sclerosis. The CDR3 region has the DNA TGTGCCAGCAGTGACGGACGCCTAACGTTCGCATATCAGCCCCAGCATTTT. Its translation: CASSDGRLTFAYQPQHF.